The clone carrying this T cell receptor beta chain was counted between two and nine times. This sample was taken from a study of B cell selection in AIRE deficiency. Generated by immunoSEQ multiplex PCR, the TCRdb table keeps only in-frame clones and is missing some. The table records 2,500 to 3,500 clones, around 76% of them present only once. The regulatory T cell sort gate was CD4+CD25hiCD127low/negative. Germline V lookup: CDR1 SGHVS, CDR2 FQNEAQ. The length of the CDR3 is 15 residues. J was trimmed by 7 bases and V by 5 bases; bases with no gene match: 8. The chain recombines TRBV7-8 with TRBJ1-6, with 7 bases that match TRBD1. Sequenced: Tregs sorted from PBMCs. The receptor's source is a human donor with AIRE deficiency. CDR3 sequence reads: CASSPNRDSNSPLHF. In nucleotides, the CDR3 is TGTGCCAGCAGCCCCAACCGGGACAGCAATTCACCCCTCCACTTT. Full variable domain (rest looked up from reference TRBV7-8 and TRBJ1-6): GAGVSQSPRYKVAKRGQDVALRCDPISGHVSLFWYQQALGQGPEFLTYFQNEAQLDKSGLPSDRFFAERPEGSVSTLKIQRTQQEDSAVYLCASSPNRDSNSPLHFGNGTRLTVT.